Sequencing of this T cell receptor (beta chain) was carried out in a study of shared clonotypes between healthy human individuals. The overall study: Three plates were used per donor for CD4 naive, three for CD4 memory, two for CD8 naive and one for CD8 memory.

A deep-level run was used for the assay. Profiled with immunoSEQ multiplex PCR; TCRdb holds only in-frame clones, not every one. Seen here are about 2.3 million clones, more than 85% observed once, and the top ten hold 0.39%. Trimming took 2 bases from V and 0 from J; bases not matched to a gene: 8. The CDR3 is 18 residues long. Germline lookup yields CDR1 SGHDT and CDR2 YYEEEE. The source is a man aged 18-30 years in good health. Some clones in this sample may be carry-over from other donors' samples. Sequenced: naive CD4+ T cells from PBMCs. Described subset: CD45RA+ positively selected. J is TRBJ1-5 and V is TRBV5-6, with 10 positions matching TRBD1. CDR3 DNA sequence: TGTGCCAGCAGCTTTTGGGGACAGGGGTTATATAGCAATCAGCCCCAGCATTTT. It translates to CASSFWGQGLYSNQPQHF.